A selection of T cell receptor beta chains follows, all from one sample in a study of cytomegalovirus exposure and HLA in healthy donors. Method: immunoSEQ multiplex PCR; TCRdb's copy keeps in-frame clones and lacks some. This repertoire includes 140,000 to 150,000 clones. The sequencing input was PBMCs. The receptors were gathered from a male donor in good health and CMV-seronegative. Each CDR3 is given with its conserved first and last residue. D genes are given only for firm matches.

.,TRBV29-1,13,TRBJ1-1,CSAAGLSNTEAFF,TGCAGCGCCGCGGGACTCTCGAACACTGAAGCTTTCTTT
.,TRBV30,16,TRBJ1-2,CAWSVGGSHFNYGYTF,TGTGCCTGGAGTGTGGGAGGCAGTCATTTTAACTATGGCTACACCTTC
TRBD1,TRBV6-5,13,TRBJ1-2,CASSGQGNYGYTF,TGTGCCAGCAGTGGACAGGGCAACTATGGCTACACCTTC
.,TRBV5-6,15,TRBJ1-1,CASSLLAGLNTEAFF,TGTGCCAGCAGCTTGTTGGCGGGATTGAACACTGAAGCTTTCTTT
.,TRBV12-5,20,TRBJ2-1,CASGFTISPSGESSYNEQFF,TGTGCTAGTGGTTTTACCATTTCCCCTTCGGGGGAGAGTTCCTACAATGAGCAGTTCTTC
.,TRBV6-6,13,TRBJ2-4,CASSYGGKNIQYF,TGTGCCAGCAGTTACGGAGGGAAAAACATTCAGTACTTC
.,TRBV4-3,16,TRBJ2-5,CASSQAGVVGAETQYF,TGCGCCAGCAGCCAGGCCGGAGTGGTTGGGGCGGAGACCCAGTACTTC
TRBD1,TRBV7-9,14,TRBJ1-1,CASSPGQGNTEASF,TGTGCCAGTTCGCCGGGACAGGGGAACACTGAAGCTTCCTTT
.,TRBV30,11,TRBJ2-1,CAWKQYNEQFF,TGTGCCTGGAAACAGTACAATGAGCAGTTCTTC
.,TRBV5-1,13,TRBJ1-1,CASSLEAWTEAFF,TGCGCCAGCAGCTTGGAAGCGTGGACTGAAGCTTTCTTT
.,TRBV5-1,14,TRBJ1-2,CASTVGGDNYGYTF,TGCGCCAGCACGGTGGGGGGGGACAACTATGGCTACACCTTC
TRBD1,TRBV18,15,TRBJ2-2,CASSAGTGGTGELFF,TGTGCCAGCTCAGCTGGGACAGGGGGCACCGGGGAGCTGTTTTTT
TRBD2,TRBV6-5,14,TRBJ2-3,CATSGRLSTDTQYF,TGTGCCACTAGCGGGAGGCTTAGCACAGATACGCAGTATTTT
TRBD2,TRBV4-2,17,TRBJ2-7,CASSQGRGSGGSNEQYF,TGTGCCAGCAGCCAAGGGCGAGGTAGCGGGGGTTCTAACGAGCAGTACTTC
.,TRBV27,18,TRBJ1-1,CASSLSTALGAMNTEAFF,TGTGCCAGCAGTTTAAGTACAGCTTTAGGGGCCATGAACACTGAAGCTTTCTTT
.,TRBV30,15,TRBJ1-2,CAWSPTIGQFYGYTF,TGTGCCTGGAGTCCAACGATTGGACAGTTCTATGGCTACACCTTC
.,TRBV7-9,12,TRBJ1-1,CASSWAADEAFF,TGTGCCAGCAGCTGGGCCGCCGATGAAGCTTTCTTT
.,TRBV7-2,14,TRBJ2-5,CASSLGGSMETQYF,TGTGCCAGCAGCTTAGGCGGCTCGATGGAGACCCAGTACTTC
.,TRBV6-5,15,TRBJ2-7,CASSKGRTASYEQYF,TGTGCCAGCAGCAAAGGAAGGACAGCCTCCTACGAGCAGTACTTC
TRBD1,TRBV6-6,14,TRBJ1-2,CASSPGTAIYGYTF,TGTGCCAGCAGCCCCGGGACAGCGATATATGGCTACACCTTC
TRBD1,TRBV5-1,13,TRBJ2-2,CASSHTGGGELFF,TGCGCCAGCAGCCATACAGGGGGCGGGGAGCTGTTTTTT
TRBD2,TRBV5-1,16,TRBJ2-3,CASSAISSGSADTQYF,TGCGCCAGCAGCGCCATATCCAGCGGGAGTGCAGATACGCAGTATTTT
TRBD1,TRBV5-1,17,TRBJ2-5,CASSLALPEGAGETQYF,TGCGCCAGCAGCTTGGCCCTACCCGAGGGGGCGGGAGAGACCCAGTACTTC
TRBD1,TRBV10-1,14,TRBJ2-1,CATADRARGNEQFF,TGCGCCACTGCGGACAGGGCTAGGGGCAATGAGCAGTTCTTC
.,TRBV6-1,18,TRBJ1-4,CASRELGGRRGRGEKLFF,TGTGCCAGCAGAGAACTTGGGGGCCGACGGGGACGAGGCGAAAAACTGTTTTTT
TRBD1,TRBV25-1,16,TRBJ2-2,CASSEYHGTGPGELFF,TGTGCCAGCAGTGAATATCATGGGACAGGGCCCGGGGAGCTGTTTTTT
TRBD2,TRBV7-9,17,TRBJ2-1,CASSNRLAGGTYNEQFF,TGTGCCAGCAGCAATCGACTAGCGGGGGGTACCTACAATGAGCAGTTCTTC
TRBD1,TRBV27,19,TRBJ2-7,CASSFLRQGAPHPSYEQYF,TGTGCCAGCAGTTTCCTTAGGCAGGGGGCGCCTCATCCCTCCTACGAGCAGTACTTC
TRBD2,TRBV7-9,13,TRBJ2-1,CASSLTSGDEQFF,TGTGCCAGCAGCTTAACTAGCGGGGATGAGCAGTTCTTC
.,TRBV4-3,13,TRBJ1-1,CASSQQGWMEAFF,TGCGCCAGCAGCCAACAGGGGTGGATGGAAGCTTTCTTT
TRBD1,TRBV11-3,15,TRBJ2-1,CASSFSGTGKNEQFF,TGTGCCAGCAGCTTTTCCGGGACAGGAAAAAATGAGCAGTTCTTC
.,TRBV5-1,14,TRBJ1-1,CASSLGQMNTEAFF,TGCGCCAGCAGCTTAGGACAGATGAACACTGAAGCTTTCTTT
.,TRBV28,12,TRBJ2-7,CASSRTPLEQYF,TGTGCCAGCAGCAGGACACCTCTCGAGCAGTACTTC
TRBD2,TRBV7-2,16,TRBJ2-5,CASSLRLAGGWETQYF,TGTGCCAGCAGCTTAAGGCTAGCGGGGGGTTGGGAGACCCAGTACTTC
.,TRBV18,14,TRBJ2-7,CASSPANPGYEQYF,TGTGCCAGCTCACCAGCAAACCCGGGCTACGAGCAGTACTTC
TRBD1,TRBV9,12,TRBJ1-2,CASSGQGYGYTF,TGTGCCAGCAGCGGACAGGGGTATGGCTACACCTTC
TRBD1,TRBV7-3,15,TRBJ1-1,CASSLGGQLNTEAFF,TGTGCCAGCAGCTTAGGGGGACAGCTGAACACTGAAGCTTTCTTT
TRBD1,TRBV19,18,TRBJ1-5,CASSIRDRGQYSNQPQHF,TGTGCCAGTAGTATCCGGGACAGGGGCCAATATAGCAATCAGCCCCAGCATTTT
TRBD2,TRBV27,18,TRBJ2-7,CASSLKAGGLAYSYEQYF,TGTGCCAGCAGTTTAAAAGCGGGAGGCCTCGCCTATAGCTACGAGCAGTACTTC
TRBD2,TRBV5-6,14,TRBJ2-3,CASRLAGPGDTQYF,TGTGCCAGCAGGCTAGCGGGGCCTGGGGATACGCAGTATTTT
.,TRBV7-2,15,TRBJ2-3,CASSLVSRTTDTQYF,TGTGCCAGCAGCTTAGTGTCCAGAACGACAGATACGCAGTATTTT